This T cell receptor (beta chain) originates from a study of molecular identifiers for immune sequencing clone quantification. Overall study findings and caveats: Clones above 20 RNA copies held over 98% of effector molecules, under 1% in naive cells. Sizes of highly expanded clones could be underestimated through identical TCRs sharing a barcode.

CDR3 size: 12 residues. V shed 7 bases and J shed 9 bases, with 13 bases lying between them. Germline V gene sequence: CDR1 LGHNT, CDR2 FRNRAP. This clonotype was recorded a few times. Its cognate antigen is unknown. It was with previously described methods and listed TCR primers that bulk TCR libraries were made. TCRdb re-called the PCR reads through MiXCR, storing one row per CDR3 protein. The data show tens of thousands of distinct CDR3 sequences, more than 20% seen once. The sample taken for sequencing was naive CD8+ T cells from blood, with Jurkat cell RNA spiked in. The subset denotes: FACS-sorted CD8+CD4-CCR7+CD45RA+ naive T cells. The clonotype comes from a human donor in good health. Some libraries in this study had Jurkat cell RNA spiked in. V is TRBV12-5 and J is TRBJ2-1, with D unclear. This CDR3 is CASALSLSEQFF. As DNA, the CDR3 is TGTGCTAGTGCCCTTAGCTTGAGTGAGCAGTTCTTC.